This T cell receptor beta chain was profiled in a study of T cell responses to AZD1222 COVID-19 vaccine (dated by TCRdb to 2020 to 2023). The study in broad terms: Because spike-specific TCR depth and breadth did not differ between the two schedules, AZD1222 recipients who got a second dose at roughly 4 weeks were pooled with those who got a second dose at roughly 12 weeks. TCR sequencing was performed for fewer than 250 trial participants, of whom 200 to 210 were given two doses of AZD1222 and around 25 were given two doses of MenACWY control vaccine. Trial participants were enrolled by age into 18-55, 56-69 and 70-plus year subgroups, with approximately 150, 30 and 60 TCR-sequenced participants respectively.

Beyond this particular receptor, the publication reports: Reportedly, almost half of the unique spike-specific TCRs recognized epitopes lying outside the regions that are mutated in the B.1.351 and B.1.1.7 variants. No day 14 peak-response samples were available, so repertoires were characterized only after the peak T cell response. Spike-specific TCR breadth and depth rose significantly after two AZD1222 doses compared with day 0 and with MenACWY recipients. Only five to seven AZD1222 recipients were SARS-CoV-2 seropositive at baseline, limiting conclusions about previously exposed vaccinees. The 56-69-year group was small, and its depth increase did not reach significance, likely because of low power. The whole spike protein was spanned by vaccine-associated CD4 TCRs, and dominant responses were seen in regions 160-218 and 743-854. Participants were mostly white British, with more females than males. The authors suggested clonal diversity may have been underestimated.

This sample's time point label indicates: baseline before first vaccination. The vaccinee samples were drawn from two UK trials, COV001 and COV002, one of which was a single-blind randomized controlled phase 2/3 trial testing AZD1222 (ChAdOx1 nCoV-19) in healthy adults. For TCRbeta chain sequencing, PBMC samples from trial participants were taken at day 0 and at day 28 after the second dose. The CDR3 regions of human TCRbeta chains were subjected to immunosequencing. For the original study's pipeline: Repertoire TCRs were matched against a reference library of SARS-CoV-2-specific TCRs generated with the MIRA antigen-specificity platform. Breadth was defined as the fraction of unique TCRs that were SARS-CoV-2-associated, and depth was defined as the fraction of total T cells that were SARS-CoV-2-associated. Using the MIRA data, each spike-specific TCR was assigned both to the spike region to which the TCR was reactive and to a CD4 or CD8 class. Log10-transformed breadth and depth values were compared by one-way ANOVA with Sidak's multiple comparisons tests. TCRdb mirrors the immuneACCESS table, restricted to in-frame sequences. Some clones are absent from its copies; in checked studies, under half trace to an unresolved V gene, and the reason for the others is unknown. The DNA gave D and trimming, while V, J and clone size come from that table. This sample holds around 120,000 clones; more than 75% were observed only once. The biggest ten clones account for over 3% of the sample.

V loses 5 bases at its end and J loses 6 bases; junction bases beyond the gene matches: 9. CDR1 and CDR2 (LNHDA, SQIVND) derive from the germline V gene (reference sequence). Its CDR3 holds 14 amino acids, cysteine through phenylalanine. Only the CDR3 region is kept as DNA, spanning 42 bases read in frame from base 1. On this clone: Its binding antigen is unknown. No qualities accompany the bases; no much larger clone lies one base away.

This sequence uses TRBV19 and TRBJ1-2; a stretch of 7 junction bases matches TRBD1. This receptor was obtained from an adult in good health. The source material was peripheral blood, sampled on day 0 of AZD1222 vaccination. For the CDR3, the sequence is CASSPERTGHGYTF. The base sequence is TGTGCCAGTAGTCCCGAAAGGACAGGACATGGCTACACCTTC.